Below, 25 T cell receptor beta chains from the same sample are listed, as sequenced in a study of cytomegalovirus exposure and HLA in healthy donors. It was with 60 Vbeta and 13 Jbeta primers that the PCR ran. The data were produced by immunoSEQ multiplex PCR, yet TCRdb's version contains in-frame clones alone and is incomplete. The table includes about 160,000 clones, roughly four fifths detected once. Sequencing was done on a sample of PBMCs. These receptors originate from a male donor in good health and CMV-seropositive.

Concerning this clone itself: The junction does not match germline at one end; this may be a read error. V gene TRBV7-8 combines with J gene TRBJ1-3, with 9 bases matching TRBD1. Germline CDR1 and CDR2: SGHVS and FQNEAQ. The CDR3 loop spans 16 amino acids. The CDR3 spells CASTADRGSSGNNIYF. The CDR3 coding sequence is TGTGCCAGCACGGCGGACAGGGGAAGCTCTGGAAACAACATATATTTT.

The CDR3 protein is CASSLGNRANTEAFF. CDR3 nucleotide sequence: TGCGCCAGCAGCTTGGGTAACAGGGCGAACACTGAAGCTTTCTTT. V gene TRBV5-1 combines with J gene TRBJ1-1; D might be TRBD1 (6 bases). The V gene's germline CDR1 is SGHRS and CDR2 YFSETQ. V lost 0 bases and J 1 base, leaving 10 bases between the germline ends. The CDR3 extends over 15 amino acids.

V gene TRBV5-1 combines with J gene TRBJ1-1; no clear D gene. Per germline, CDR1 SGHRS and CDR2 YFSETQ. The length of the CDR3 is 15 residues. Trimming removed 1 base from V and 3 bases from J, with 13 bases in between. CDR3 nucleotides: TGCGCCAGCAGCTTGAATGCAGGTTCGGACACTGAAGCTTTCTTT. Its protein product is CASSLNAGSDTEAFF.

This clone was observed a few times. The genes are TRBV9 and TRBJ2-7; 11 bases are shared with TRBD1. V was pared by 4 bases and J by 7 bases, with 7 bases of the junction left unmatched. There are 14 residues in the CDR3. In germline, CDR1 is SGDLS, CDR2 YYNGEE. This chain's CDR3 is CASSLRTGGDEQYF. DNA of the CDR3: TGTGCCAGCAGCCTTCGGACAGGGGGCGATGAGCAGTACTTC.

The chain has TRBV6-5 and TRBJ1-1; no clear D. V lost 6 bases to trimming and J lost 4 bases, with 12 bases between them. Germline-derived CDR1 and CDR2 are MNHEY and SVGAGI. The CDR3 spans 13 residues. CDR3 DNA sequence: TGTGCCAGCAGCCGCGACATAGGCACTGAAGCTTTCTTT. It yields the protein CASSRDIGTEAFF.

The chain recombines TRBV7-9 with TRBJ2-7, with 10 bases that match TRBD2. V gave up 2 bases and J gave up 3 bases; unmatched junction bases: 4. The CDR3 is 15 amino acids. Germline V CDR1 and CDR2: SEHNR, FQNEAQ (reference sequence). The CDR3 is CASSLTRTSGYEQYF. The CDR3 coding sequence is TGTGCCAGCAGCTTAACCCGGACTAGCGGCTACGAGCAGTACTTC.

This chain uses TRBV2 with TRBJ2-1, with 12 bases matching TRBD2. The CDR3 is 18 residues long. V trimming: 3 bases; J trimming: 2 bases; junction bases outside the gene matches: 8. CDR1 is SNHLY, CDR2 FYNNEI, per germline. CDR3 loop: CASSETSGGPIAYNEQFF. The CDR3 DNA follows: TGTGCCAGCAGTGAGACTAGCGGGGGCCCGATCGCCTACAATGAGCAGTTCTTC.

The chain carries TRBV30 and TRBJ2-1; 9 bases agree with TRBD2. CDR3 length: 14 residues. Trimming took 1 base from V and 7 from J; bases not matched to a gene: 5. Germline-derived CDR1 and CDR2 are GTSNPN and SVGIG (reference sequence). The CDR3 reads CAWSEISGSNEQFF. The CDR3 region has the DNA TGTGCCTGGAGTGAAATTAGCGGGAGTAATGAGCAGTTCTTC. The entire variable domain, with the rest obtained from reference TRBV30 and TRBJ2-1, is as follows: SQTIHQWPATLVQPVGSPLSLECTVEGTSNPNLYWYRQAAGRGLQLLFYSVGIGQISSEVPQNLSASRPQDRQFILSSKKLLLSDSGFYLCAWSEISGSNEQFFGPGTRLTVL.

The CDR3 DNA reads TGTGCCAGTAGTTTGGGACAGGGGGTCGGGGAGCTGTTTTTT. Its translation: CASSLGQGVGELFF. This sequence joins TRBV19 and TRBJ2-2, with 11 bases lining up with TRBD1. Germline values: CDR1 LNHDA, CDR2 SQIVND (reference sequence). This CDR3 spans 14 amino acids. J lost 7 bases, V lost 5 bases, and 3 bases had no gene match.

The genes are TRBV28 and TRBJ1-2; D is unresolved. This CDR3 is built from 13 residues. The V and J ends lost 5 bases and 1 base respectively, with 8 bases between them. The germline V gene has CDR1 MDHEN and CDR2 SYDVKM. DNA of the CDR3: TGTGCCAGCAGTGGTCAGGTTAACTATGGCTACACCTTC. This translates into CASSGQVNYGYTF.

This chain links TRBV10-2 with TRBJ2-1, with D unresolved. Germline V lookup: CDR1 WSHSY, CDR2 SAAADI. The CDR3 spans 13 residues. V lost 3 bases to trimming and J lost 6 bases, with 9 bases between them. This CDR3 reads CASSDGPSNEQFF. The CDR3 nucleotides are TGCGCCAGCAGTGACGGTCCTAGCAATGAGCAGTTCTTC.

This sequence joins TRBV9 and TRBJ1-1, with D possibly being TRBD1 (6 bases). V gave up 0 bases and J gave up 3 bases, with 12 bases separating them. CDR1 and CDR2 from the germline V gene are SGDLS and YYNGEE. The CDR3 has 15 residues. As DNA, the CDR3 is TGTGCCAGCAGCGTAGTGGGACAAGGAGACACTGAAGCTTTCTTT. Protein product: CASSVVGQGDTEAFF.

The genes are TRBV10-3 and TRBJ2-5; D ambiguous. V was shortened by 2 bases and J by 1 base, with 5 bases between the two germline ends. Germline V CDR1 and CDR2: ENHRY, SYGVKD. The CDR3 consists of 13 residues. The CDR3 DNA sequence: TGTGCCATCAGTGAGAGAGTCCAAGAGACCCAGTACTTC. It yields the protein CAISERVQETQYF.

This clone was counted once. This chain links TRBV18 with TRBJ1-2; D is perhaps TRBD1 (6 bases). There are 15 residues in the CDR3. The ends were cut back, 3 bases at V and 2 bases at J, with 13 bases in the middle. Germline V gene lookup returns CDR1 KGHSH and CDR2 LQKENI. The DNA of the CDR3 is TGTGCCAGCTCACCCCCGGACAGAATAAACTATGGCTACACCTTC. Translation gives CASSPPDRINYGYTF. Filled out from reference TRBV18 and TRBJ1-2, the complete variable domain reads NAGVMQNPRHLVRRRGQEARLRCSPMKGHSHVYWYRQLPEEGLKFMVYLQKENIIDESGMPKERFSAEFPKEGPSILRIQQVVRGDSAAYFCASSPPDRINYGYTFGSGTRLTVV.

Written as DNA, the CDR3 is TGTGCCTGGACGGGCGGGAGTGGAGAGACCCAGTACTTC. Translation gives CAWTGGSGETQYF. The chain employs TRBV30 and TRBJ2-5; 7 bases are a match to TRBD2. CDR1 and CDR2 (germline): GTSNPN, SVGIG (reference sequence). This CDR3 comprises 13 residues. V shed 4 bases, J shed 4 bases, and the junction held 6 bases outside the gene matches.

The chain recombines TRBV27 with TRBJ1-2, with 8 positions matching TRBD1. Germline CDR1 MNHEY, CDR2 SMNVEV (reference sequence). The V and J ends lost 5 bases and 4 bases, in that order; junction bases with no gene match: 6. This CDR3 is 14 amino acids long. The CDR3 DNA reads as TGTGCCAGCAGTCTCCGACAGGGGTCCTATGGCTACACCTTC. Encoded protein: CASSLRQGSYGYTF.

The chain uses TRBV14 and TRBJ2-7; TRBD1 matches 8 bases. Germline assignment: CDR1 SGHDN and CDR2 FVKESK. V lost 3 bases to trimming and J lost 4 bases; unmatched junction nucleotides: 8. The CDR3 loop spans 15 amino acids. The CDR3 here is CASSHHRDRQYEQYF. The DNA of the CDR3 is TGTGCCAGCAGCCACCACCGGGACAGGCAATACGAGCAGTACTTC.

The CDR3 sequence: CASSPYRGPNTGELFF. Written as DNA, the CDR3 is TGTGCCAGCAGCCCATACAGGGGACCGAACACCGGGGAGCTGTTTTTT. V and J are TRBV11-2 and TRBJ2-2; TRBD1 agrees at 7 bases. The CDR3 is 16 residues long. J was trimmed by 0 bases and V by 5 bases; bases with no gene match: 6. The germline CDR1 and CDR2 sequences are SGHAT and FQNNGV.

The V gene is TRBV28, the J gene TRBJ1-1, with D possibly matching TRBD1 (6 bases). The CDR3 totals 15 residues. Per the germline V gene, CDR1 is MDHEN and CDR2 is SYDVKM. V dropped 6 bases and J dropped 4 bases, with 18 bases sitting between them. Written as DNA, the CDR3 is TGTGCCAGCAGGCTGGAGGGGGGGCGCGGCACTGAAGCTTTCTTT. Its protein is CASRLEGGRGTEAFF.

CDR3 DNA: TGCGCCAGCAGCGGCGGGGGGTCCGGGGAGCTGTTTTTT. This sequence encodes CASSGGGSGELFF. The chain joins TRBV5-1 to TRBJ2-2, with TRBD2 matching over 8 bases. V lost 4 bases, J lost 6 bases, and 2 bases stayed unmatched. The germline CDR1 and CDR2 sequences are SGHRS and YFSETQ. This CDR3 has 13 amino acids. Based on the CDR3 plus reference TRBV5-1 and TRBJ2-2, the full variable domain is KAGVTQTPRYLIKTRGQQVTLSCSPISGHRSVSWYQQTPGQGLQFLFEYFSETQRNKGNFPGRFSGRQFSNSRSEMNVSTLELGDSALYLCASSGGGSGELFFGEGSRLTVL.

Here the CDR3 reads CASSFPGGAYGYTF. The CDR3 DNA is TGTGCCAGCAGTTTCCCAGGGGGCGCCTATGGCTACACCTTC. The chain employs TRBV28 and TRBJ1-2, with 8 bases identical to TRBD1. This CDR3 is built from 14 residues. The junction had 4 bases not matched to a gene; V was cut back by 3 bases and J by 4 bases. The germline V gene has CDR1 MDHEN and CDR2 SYDVKM.

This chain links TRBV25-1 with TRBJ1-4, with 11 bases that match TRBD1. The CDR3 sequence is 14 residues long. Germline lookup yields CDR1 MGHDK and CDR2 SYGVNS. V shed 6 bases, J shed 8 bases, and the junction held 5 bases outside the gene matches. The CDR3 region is CASSWTGGNEKLFF. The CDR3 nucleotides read TGTGCCAGCAGCTGGACAGGGGGCAACGAAAAACTGTTTTTT.

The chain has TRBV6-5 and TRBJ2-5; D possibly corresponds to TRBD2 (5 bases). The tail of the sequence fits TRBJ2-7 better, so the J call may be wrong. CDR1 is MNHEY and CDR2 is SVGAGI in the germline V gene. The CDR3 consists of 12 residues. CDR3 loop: CASVGRGYEQYF. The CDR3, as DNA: TGTGCCAGCGTCGGTCGGGGTTACGAGCAGTACTTC.

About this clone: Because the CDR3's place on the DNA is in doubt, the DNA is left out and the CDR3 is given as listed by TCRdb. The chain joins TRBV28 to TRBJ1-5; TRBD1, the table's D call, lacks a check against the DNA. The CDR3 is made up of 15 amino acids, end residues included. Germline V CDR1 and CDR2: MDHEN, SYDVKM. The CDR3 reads CASSTSGQGPGPQHF.

The CDR3 is CAIRAAGDGDTQYF. The CDR3 region has the DNA TGTGCCATCAGAGCAGCGGGGGATGGAGATACGCAGTATTTT. This chain uses TRBV10-3 with TRBJ2-3; 8 bases map to TRBD2. Germline V gene lookup returns CDR1 ENHRY and CDR2 SYGVKD. With V trimmed by 6 bases and J by 5 bases, 7 bases remained unmatched. CDR3 length: 14 residues.